These 25 T cell receptor beta chains were all obtained from the same sample, sequenced in a study of CDR3 diversity in severe acne. TCRdb fed the PCR reads into MiXCR, producing one record per CDR3 protein. This table holds about 84,000 distinct CDR3 sequences, under 65% found once. Sequences were obtained from blood. These receptors were taken from a male donor in good health, without acne.

This clonotype was recorded once. The DNA is omitted, as the CDR3 cannot be located on it reliably, and the CDR3 follows TCRdb's listing. The chain combines TRBV15 with TRBJ2-5. The CDR3 spans 24 residues, counting both ends. The germline V gene encodes CDR1 LNHNV and CDR2 YYDKDF (reference sequence). The CDR3: CATSRDAQTDGYTFGSGLQETQYF.

This clonotype has ten or more counts. The chain uses TRBV6-1 and TRBJ2-3, with TRBD1 matching 8 bases. J gave up 0 bases and V 6 bases, and 8 bases lay outside the gene matches. Germline-derived CDR1 and CDR2 are MNHNS and SASEGT. The CDR3 has 16 amino acids. The CDR3 nucleotides read TGTGCCAGCAGAGGAACAGGGGGACCCAGCACAGATACGCAGTATTTT. Protein product: CASRGTGGPSTDTQYF.

This clonotype was counted only a few times. This sequence joins TRBV12-3 or TRBV12-4 and TRBJ1-5; the match to TRBD1 covers 7 bases. This CDR3 is 14 amino acids long. V was pared by 5 bases and J by 3 bases, with 4 bases of the junction left unmatched. The CDR3 is CASSDRESNQPQHF. For the CDR3, the DNA is TGTGCCAGCAGTGACAGGGAGTCCAATCAGCCCCAGCATTTT.

The rearrangement links TRBV6-8 to TRBJ2-7; 12 nucleotides line up with TRBD2. The V and J ends lost 2 bases and 1 base, in that order; junction bases with no gene match: 3. Per germline, CDR1 MNHGY and CDR2 SAAAGT. This CDR3 region has 16 residues. CDR3 region: CASSYGTSGQSYEQYF. The CDR3 nucleotides are TGTGCCAGCAGTTACGGGACTAGCGGGCAGTCCTACGAGCAGTACTTC.

The table lists this clonotype with a few counts. The chain has TRBV20-1 and TRBJ2-1; perhaps D is TRBD1 or TRBD2 (5 bases each). The CDR3 is 15 amino acids. CDR1 and CDR2 (germline): DFQATT, SNEGSKA (reference sequence). The CDR3 here is CSTRDWEFFTDTQFF. CDR3 in DNA: TGCAGCACCAGGGATTGGGAGTTTTTCACAGATACGCAGTTCTTC.

In this sample, this clonotype turned up once. This sequence joins TRBV2 and TRBJ2-5; the D gene is possibly TRBD2 (5 bases). Germline values: CDR1 SNHLY, CDR2 FYNNEI. The V gene lost 4 bases and the J gene lost 4 bases, with 7 bases spanning the gap. This CDR3 is built from 12 residues. The CDR3 loop reads CASSGELETQYF. CDR3 bases: TGTGCCAGCAGTGGGGAGCTAGAGACCCAGTACTTC.

The chain has TRBV10-2 and TRBJ2-3; 13 bases line up with TRBD2. V dropped 3 bases and J dropped 7; count of bases not matched to a gene: 7. The germline V gene has CDR1 WSHSY and CDR2 SAAADI. This CDR3 is 16 amino acids long. The CDR3 DNA sequence: TGCGCCAGCAGTGAACTAGCGGGAGGGCTTTCAAATACGCAGTATTTT. Amino acids: CASSELAGGLSNTQYF.

The rearrangement links TRBV7-9 to TRBJ1-2; D gene ambiguous. The germline V gene has CDR1 SEHNR and CDR2 FQNEAQ (reference sequence). Trimming shortened V by 1 base and J by 3 bases, and 9 bases separated the two germline ends. This CDR3 is built from 14 residues. The CDR3 DNA follows: TGTGCCAGCAGCTTAGAGACGGATTACTATGGCTACACCTTC. Protein product: CASSLETDYYGYTF.

The chain joins TRBV7-9 to TRBJ2-3, with D hard to call. This CDR3 contains 13 residues. V dropped 1 base and J dropped 4 bases, with 6 bases sitting between them. Germline V gene lookup returns CDR1 SEHNR and CDR2 FQNEAQ (reference sequence). The CDR3 spells CASSLGRSDTQYF. As DNA, the CDR3 is TGTGCCAGCAGCTTAGGCCGGTCAGATACGCAGTATTTT. Full variable domain (rest looked up from reference TRBV7-9 and TRBJ2-3): DTGVSQNPRHKITKRGQNVTFRCDPISEHNRLYWYRQTLGQGPEFLTYFQNEAQLEKSRLLSDRFSAERPKGSFSTLEIQRTEQGDSAMYLCASSLGRSDTQYFGPGTRLTVL.

At least ten counts were recorded for this clonotype. The chain links TRBV4-1 to TRBJ2-1; 7 bases are a match to TRBD2. After removal of 2 bases from V and 0 bases from J, the junction contained 1 base not matched to a gene. Germline V gene data show CDR1 as MGHRA and CDR2 as YSYEKL. The CDR3 consists of 15 residues. DNA of the CDR3: TGCGCCAGCAGCCAACTAGCGGACTCCTACAATGAGCAGTTCTTC. It translates to CASSQLADSYNEQFF.

The chain's CDR3 is CATRADSGANVLTF. The DNA for the CDR3 is TGTGCCACAAGGGCTGATTCTGGGGCCAACGTCCTGACTTTC. The chain carries TRBV12-3 or TRBV12-4 and TRBJ2-6; D not resolved. V was shortened by 10 bases and J by 1 base, with 11 bases between the two germline ends. The CDR3 loop spans 14 amino acids.

The J gene is TRBJ1-5, the V gene TRBV25-1, with D unresolved. The CDR3 is 17 amino acids. Germline CDR1 MGHDK, CDR2 SYGVNS. V was cut by 9 bases and J by 3 bases, with 24 bases left in between. CDR3 DNA: TGTGCCAGTAATTCACCGCCTGGATCATTCACCAATCAGCCCCAGCATTTT. Its translation: CASNSPPGSFTNQPQHF.

By frequency in the sample, this clonotype is medium-sized. The rearrangement joins TRBV24-1 to TRBJ2-1, with 9 bases lining up with TRBD1. CDR3 length: 16 residues. The germline CDR1 and CDR2 sequences are KGHDR and SFDVKD. The trim removed 4 bases at V and 4 bases at J, leaving 7 bases unmatched. The CDR3 DNA reads as TGTGCCACCAGTGAACCCGGGACAGGGAAGTACAATGAGCAGTTCTTC. The encoded protein is CATSEPGTGKYNEQFF.

In its sample, this clonotype was seen many times. V is TRBV24-1 and J is TRBJ2-4, with 12 bases identical to TRBD1. This CDR3 has 15 amino acids. V dropped 4 bases and J dropped 8; count of bases not matched to a gene: 5. CDR1 is KGHDR, CDR2 SFDVKD, per germline. CDR3 nucleotide sequence: TGTGCCACCAGTGACTCGGGACAGGGGGCGGACATTCAGTACTTC. As protein: CATSDSGQGADIQYF.

J is TRBJ2-3 and V is TRBV19; D possibly corresponds to TRBD2 (7 bases). Germline assignment: CDR1 LNHDA and CDR2 SQIVND (reference sequence). V lost 1 base, J lost 3 bases, and 11 bases lay in between. This CDR3 contains 15 residues. CDR3 nucleotide sequence: TGTGCCAGTAGTATAGTCGGGGGGCGGACAGATACGCAGTATTTT. Protein: CASSIVGGRTDTQYF.

This clonotype appeared many times. This CDR3 reads CSAKTGQKYSPYQPQHF. Here the CDR3 DNA reads TGCAGTGCTAAGACGGGACAGAAGTATTCCCCTTACCAGCCCCAGCATTTT. V usage is TRBV20-1 and J usage is TRBJ1-5, with TRBD1 matching over 7 bases. CDR1 DFQATT and CDR2 SNEGSKA come from the germline V gene (reference sequence). Losses at the gene ends were 4 bases for V and 7 bases for J; bases not matched to a gene: 19. This CDR3 is built from 17 residues.

Remarks on this clonotype: It is unclear where the CDR3 begins or ends on the DNA, so no DNA is shown, and the CDR3 is as TCRdb lists it. This chain connects TRBV7-9 to TRBJ2-3; the table's D call TRBD2 went unverified against the DNA. The CDR3 sequence runs 21 residues, both termini included. The germline CDR1 and CDR2 sequences are SEHNR and FQNEAQ (reference sequence). The CDR3: CASSFYICSAVTSPSTDTQYF.

The gene calls are TRBV24-1 and TRBJ1-2; 8 bases map to TRBD1. The CDR3 consists of 15 residues. After removal of 4 bases from V and 2 bases from J, the junction contained 5 bases not matched to a gene. CDR1 and CDR2 (germline): KGHDR, SFDVKD. The DNA of the CDR3 is TGTGCCACCAGTGAACCGGGACAGGAAAACTATGGCTACACCTTC. This sequence encodes CATSEPGQENYGYTF.

J is TRBJ2-7 and V is TRBV24-1; possibly TRBD2 for D (5 bases). V was pared by 5 bases and J by 7 bases, with 20 bases between. There are 15 residues in the CDR3. Germline V gene data show CDR1 as KGHDR and CDR2 as SFDVKD. This CDR3 is CATSVGTGELGEQYF. Here the CDR3 DNA reads TGTGCCACCAGTGTGGGTACCGGGGAGCTGGGGGAGCAGTACTTC.

The chain combines TRBV9 with TRBJ1-2; 7 bases match TRBD1. The V gene end was trimmed by 2 bases and the J gene end by 3 bases; junction bases not matched to a gene: 7. This CDR3 is 15 amino acids long. In germline, CDR1 is SGDLS, CDR2 YYNGEE. The CDR3: CASSVEGGVYYGYTF. CDR3 sequence (DNA): TGTGCCAGCAGCGTTGAAGGGGGCGTTTACTATGGCTACACCTTC.

This clonotype showed up just a few times. V and J are TRBV6-1 and TRBJ2-5; D not resolved. Germline V lookup: CDR1 MNHNS, CDR2 SASEGT. Trimming removed 5 bases at V and 5 bases at J, with 15 bases between. CDR3 length: 14 residues. The CDR3 DNA sequence: TGTGCCAGCAGTTACGAGGCAGTGGGGGAGACCCAGTACTTC. Amino acids: CASSYEAVGETQYF.

V is TRBV4-3 and J is TRBJ2-2, with 7 bases identical to TRBD2. The CDR3 has 15 amino acids. Germline V lookup: CDR1 LGHNA, CDR2 YSLEER. Germline trimming cut 0 bases from V and 7 bases from J; bases unmatched to any gene: 5. CDR3 in amino acids: CASSQDTGEGGELFF. For the CDR3, the DNA is TGCGCCAGCAGCCAAGATACCGGGGAGGGCGGGGAGCTGTTTTTT.

This clonotype has only one observation. The rearrangement joins TRBV3-1 to TRBJ1-2, with a possible D match to TRBD1 (6 bases). Germline CDR1 and CDR2: LGHDT and YNNKEL (reference sequence). Trimming cost V 9 bases and J 6 bases, with 20 bases left between them. CDR3 size: 14 residues. The CDR3 sequence is CASRPGHLSHGYTF. The CDR3 coding sequence is TGTGCCAGTCGACCGGGACACCTTTCCCATGGCTACACCTTC. Looking up the rest from reference TRBV3-1 and TRBJ1-2 gives the full variable domain: DTAVSQTPKYLVTQMGNDKSIKCEQNLGHDTMYWYKQDSKKFLKIMFSYNNKELIINETVPNRFSPKSPDKAHLNLHINSLELGDSAVYFCASRPGHLSHGYTFGSGTRLTVV.

The rearrangement joins TRBV11-3 to TRBJ1-6, with TRBD1 matching 8 bases. Losses at the gene ends were 4 bases for V and 3 bases for J; bases not matched to a gene: 8. Germline loops: CDR1 SGHNT, CDR2 YENEEA. This CDR3 comprises 17 residues. CDR3 in amino acids: CASSSPDREVYNSPLHF. CDR3 coding DNA: TGTGCCAGCAGCTCCCCGGACAGGGAGGTCTATAATTCACCCCTCCACTTT. The full variable domain, rest sourced from reference TRBV11-3 and TRBJ1-6, is EAGVVQSPRYKIIEKKQPVAFWCNPISGHNTLYWYLQNLGQGPELLIRYENEEAVDDSQLPKDRFSAERLKGVDSTLKIQPAELGDSAVYLCASSSPDREVYNSPLHFGNGTRLTVT.

CDR3 protein: CSVKTILGGTQYF. The CDR3 nucleotides are TGCAGCGTGAAGACTATCCTTGGGGGGACCCAGTACTTC. The V and J genes are TRBV29-1 and TRBJ2-5; D tentatively fits TRBD1 or TRBD2 (5 bases each). Trimming shortened V by 6 bases and J by 7 bases, and 18 bases separated the two germline ends. The CDR3 runs to 13 residues. CDR1 is SQVTM, CDR2 ANQGSEA, per germline. Supplemented by reference TRBV29-1 and TRBJ2-5, the full variable domain reads SAVISQKPSRDICQRGTSLTIQCQVDSQVTMMFWYRQQPGQSLTLIATANQGSEATYESGFVIDKFPISRPNLTFSTLTVSNMSPEDSSIYLCSVKTILGGTQYFGPGTRLLVL.